The clone carrying this TCR beta chain was seen only a few times. What it binds is unknown. Construction of TCR beta libraries was performed using quantitative 5'-RACE with molecular barcodes. Each CDR3 protein is one row after TCRdb ran MiXCR on the 5' RACE reads. The table shows under 300,000 distinct CDR3 sequences, with about 10% occurring only once. The sample belongs to a study of CD8 T cells in ankylosing spondylitis. Findings and caveats of the study: A TCR beta motif of under ten highly homologous variants seemed to mark ankylosing spondylitis blood. Disease-linked clones reportedly showed significant enrichment in matched ankylosing spondylitis synovial fluid.

Per the germline V gene, CDR1 is MGHRA and CDR2 is YSYEKL. The CDR3 extends over 15 amino acids. Trimming stripped 1 base from V and 6 bases from J, with 13 bases between. This TCR derives from a male donor with ankylosing spondylitis or in good health (not recorded which). What was sequenced was blood, either unsorted or a sorted T cell fraction (not recorded which). J is TRBJ1-5 and V is TRBV4-1, with D perhaps TRBD1 (5 bases). The CDR3 sequence is CASSQAAGEGQPQHF. The DNA for the CDR3 is TGCGCCAGCAGCCAAGCGGCGGGGGAGGGTCAGCCCCAGCATTTT.